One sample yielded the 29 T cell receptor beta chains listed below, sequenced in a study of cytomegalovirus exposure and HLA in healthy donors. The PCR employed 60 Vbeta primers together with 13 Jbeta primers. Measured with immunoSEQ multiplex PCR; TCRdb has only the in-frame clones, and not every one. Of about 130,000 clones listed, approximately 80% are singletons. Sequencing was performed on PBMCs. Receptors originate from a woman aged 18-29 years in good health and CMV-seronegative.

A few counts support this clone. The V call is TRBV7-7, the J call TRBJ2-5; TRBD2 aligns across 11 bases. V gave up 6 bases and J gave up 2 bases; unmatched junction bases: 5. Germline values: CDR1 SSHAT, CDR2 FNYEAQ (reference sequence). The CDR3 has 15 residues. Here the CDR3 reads CASSSGRAWQETQYF. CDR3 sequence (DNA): TGTGCCAGCAGTAGCGGGAGGGCGTGGCAAGAGACCCAGTACTTC.

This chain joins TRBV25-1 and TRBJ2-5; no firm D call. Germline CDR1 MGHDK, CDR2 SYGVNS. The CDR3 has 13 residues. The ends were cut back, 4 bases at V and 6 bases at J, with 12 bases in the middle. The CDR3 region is CASSGRPSKTQYF. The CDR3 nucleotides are TGTGCCAGCAGTGGCCGGCCTAGTAAGACCCAGTACTTC. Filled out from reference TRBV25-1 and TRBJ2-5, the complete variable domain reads EADIYQTPRYLVIGTGKKITLECSQTMGHDKMYWYQQDPGMELHLIHYSYGVNSTEKGDLSSESTVSRIRTEHFPLTLESARPSHTSQYLCASSGRPSKTQYFGPGTRLLVL.

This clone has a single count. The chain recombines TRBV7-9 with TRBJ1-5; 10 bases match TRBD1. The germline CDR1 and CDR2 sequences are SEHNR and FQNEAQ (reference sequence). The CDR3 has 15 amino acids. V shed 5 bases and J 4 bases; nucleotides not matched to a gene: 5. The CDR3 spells CASSRGQGRNQPQHF. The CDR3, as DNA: TGTGCCAGCAGCCGGGGACAGGGGAGGAATCAGCCCCAGCATTTT.

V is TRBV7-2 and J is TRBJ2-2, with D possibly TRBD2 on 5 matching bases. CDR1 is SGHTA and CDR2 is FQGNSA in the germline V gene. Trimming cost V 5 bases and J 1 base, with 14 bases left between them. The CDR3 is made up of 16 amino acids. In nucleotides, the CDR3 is TGTGCCAGCAGCGAGGAGCAGCGGCGGAACACCGGGGAGCTGTTTTTT. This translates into CASSEEQRRNTGELFF.

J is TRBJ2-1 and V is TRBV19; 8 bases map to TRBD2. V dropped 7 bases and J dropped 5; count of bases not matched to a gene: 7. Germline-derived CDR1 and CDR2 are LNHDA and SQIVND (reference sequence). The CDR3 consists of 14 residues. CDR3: CASTRGRFHNEQFF. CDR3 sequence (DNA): TGTGCCAGTACTCGCGGGAGGTTCCACAATGAGCAGTTCTTC. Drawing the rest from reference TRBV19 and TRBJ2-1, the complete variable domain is DGGITQSPKYLFRKEGQNVTLSCEQNLNHDAMYWYRQDPGQGLRLIYYSQIVNDFQKGDIAEGYSVSREKKESFPLTVTSAQKNPTAFYLCASTRGRFHNEQFFGPGTRLTVL.

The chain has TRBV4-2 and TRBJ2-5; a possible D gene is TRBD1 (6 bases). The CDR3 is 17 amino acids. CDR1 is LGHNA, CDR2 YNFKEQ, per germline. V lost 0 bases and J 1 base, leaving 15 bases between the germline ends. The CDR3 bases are TGTGCCAGCAGCCAAGACGTATCAAGGACAGCCCAAGAGACCCAGTACTTC. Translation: CASSQDVSRTAQETQYF.

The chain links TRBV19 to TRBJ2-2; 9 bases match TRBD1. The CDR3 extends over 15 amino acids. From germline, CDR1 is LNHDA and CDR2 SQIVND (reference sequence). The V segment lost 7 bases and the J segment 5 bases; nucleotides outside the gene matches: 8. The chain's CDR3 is CASIRHRGQTGELFF. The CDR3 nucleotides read TGTGCCAGTATCCGCCACAGGGGGCAGACCGGGGAGCTGTTTTTT.

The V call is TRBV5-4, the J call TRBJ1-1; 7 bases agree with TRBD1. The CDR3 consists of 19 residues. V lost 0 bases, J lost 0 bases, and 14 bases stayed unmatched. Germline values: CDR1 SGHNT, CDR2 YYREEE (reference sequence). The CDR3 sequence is CASSLGLTATGTMNTEAFF. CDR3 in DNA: TGTGCCAGCAGCTTGGGGTTAACGGCGACAGGGACCATGAACACTGAAGCTTTCTTT.

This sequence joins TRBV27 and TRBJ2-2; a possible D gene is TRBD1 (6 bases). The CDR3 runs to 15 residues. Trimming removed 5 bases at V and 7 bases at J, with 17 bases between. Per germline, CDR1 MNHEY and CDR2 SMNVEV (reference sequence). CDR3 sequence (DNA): TGTGCCAGCAGTCCTCGGACAGCACGGGACGGGGAGCTGTTTTTT. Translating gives CASSPRTARDGELFF.

CDR3 amino acids: CASSLYGGSSGANVLTF. DNA of the CDR3: TGTGCCAGCAGCTTATACGGCGGTAGCTCTGGGGCCAACGTCCTGACTTTC. This sequence joins TRBV7-9 and TRBJ2-6, with D unclear. This CDR3 comprises 17 residues. The ends were cut back, 2 bases at V and 0 bases at J, with 11 bases in the middle. From germline, CDR1 is SEHNR and CDR2 FQNEAQ (reference sequence).

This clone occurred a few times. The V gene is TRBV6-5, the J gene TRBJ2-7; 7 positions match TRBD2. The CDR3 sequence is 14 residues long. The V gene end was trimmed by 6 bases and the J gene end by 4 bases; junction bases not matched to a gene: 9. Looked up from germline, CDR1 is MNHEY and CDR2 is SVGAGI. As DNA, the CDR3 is TGTGCCAGCAGCTCTAGAGCGGGGATATACGAGCAGTACTTC. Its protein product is CASSSRAGIYEQYF.

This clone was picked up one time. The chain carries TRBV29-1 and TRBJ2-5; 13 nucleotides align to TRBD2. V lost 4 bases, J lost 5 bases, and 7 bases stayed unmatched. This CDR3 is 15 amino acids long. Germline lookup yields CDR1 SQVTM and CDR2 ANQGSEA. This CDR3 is CSVGTSGSFWETQYF. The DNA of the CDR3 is TGCAGCGTTGGGACTAGCGGGAGTTTCTGGGAGACCCAGTACTTC.

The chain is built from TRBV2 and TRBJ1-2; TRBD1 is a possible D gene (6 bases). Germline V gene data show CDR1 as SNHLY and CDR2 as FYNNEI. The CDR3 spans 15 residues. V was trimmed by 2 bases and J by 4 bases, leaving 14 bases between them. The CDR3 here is CASSESPGASYGYTF. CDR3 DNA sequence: TGTGCCAGCAGTGAAAGCCCAGGGGCCAGCTATGGCTACACCTTC.

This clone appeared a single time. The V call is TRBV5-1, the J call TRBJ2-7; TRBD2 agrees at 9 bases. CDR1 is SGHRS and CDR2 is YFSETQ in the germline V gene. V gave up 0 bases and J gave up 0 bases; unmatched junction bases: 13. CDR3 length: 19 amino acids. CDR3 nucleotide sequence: TGCGCCAGCAGCTTGGCACGGGTTGCGGGAGGGCCTTACTCCTACGAGCAGTACTTC. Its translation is CASSLARVAGGPYSYEQYF.

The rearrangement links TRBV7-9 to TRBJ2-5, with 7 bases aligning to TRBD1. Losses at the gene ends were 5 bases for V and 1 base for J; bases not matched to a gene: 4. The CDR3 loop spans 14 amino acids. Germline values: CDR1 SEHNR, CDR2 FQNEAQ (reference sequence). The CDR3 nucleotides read TGTGCCAGCAGCCAGGGACAGCGCCAAGAGACCCAGTACTTC. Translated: CASSQGQRQETQYF.

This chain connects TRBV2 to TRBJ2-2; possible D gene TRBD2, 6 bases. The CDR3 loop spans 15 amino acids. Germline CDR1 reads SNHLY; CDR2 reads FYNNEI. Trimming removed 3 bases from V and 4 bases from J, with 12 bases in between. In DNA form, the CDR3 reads TGTGCCAGCAGTGAGTGGTACGGGGGCACCGGGGAGCTGTTTTTT. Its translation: CASSEWYGGTGELFF.

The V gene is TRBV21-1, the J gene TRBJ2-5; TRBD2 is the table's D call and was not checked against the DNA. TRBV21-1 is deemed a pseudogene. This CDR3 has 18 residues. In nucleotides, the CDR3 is TGTGCCATCAGCAAATCGGGATGGACTAGCGGGACGGGAGAGACCCAGTACTTC. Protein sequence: CAISKSGWTSGTGETQYF.

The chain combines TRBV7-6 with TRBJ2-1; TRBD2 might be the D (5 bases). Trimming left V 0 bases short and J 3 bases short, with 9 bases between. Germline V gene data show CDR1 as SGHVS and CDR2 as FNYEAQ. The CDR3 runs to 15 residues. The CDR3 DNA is TGTGCCAGCAGCTTAGCGGGAGTGGGCTACAATGAGCAGTTCTTC. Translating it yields CASSLAGVGYNEQFF.

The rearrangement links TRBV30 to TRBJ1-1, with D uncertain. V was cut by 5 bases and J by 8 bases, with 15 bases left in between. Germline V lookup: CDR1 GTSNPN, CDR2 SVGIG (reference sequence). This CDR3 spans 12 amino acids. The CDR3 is CAWARTETEAFF. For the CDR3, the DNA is TGTGCCTGGGCCCGCACAGAAACAGAAGCTTTCTTT.

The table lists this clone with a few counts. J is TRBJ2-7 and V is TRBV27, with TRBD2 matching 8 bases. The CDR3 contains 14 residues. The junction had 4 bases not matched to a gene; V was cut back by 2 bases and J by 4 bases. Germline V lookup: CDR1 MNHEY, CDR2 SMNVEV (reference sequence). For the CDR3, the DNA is TGTGCCAGCAGTTTAGTTAGCGGGACTTACGAGCAGTACTTC. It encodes CASSLVSGTYEQYF.

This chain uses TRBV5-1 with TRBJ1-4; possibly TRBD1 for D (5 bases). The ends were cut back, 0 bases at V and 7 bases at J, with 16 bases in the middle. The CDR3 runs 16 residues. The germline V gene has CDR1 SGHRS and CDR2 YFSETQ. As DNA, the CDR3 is TGCGCCAGCAGCTTGGGGCCGGGACTCGAAACTGAAAAACTGTTTTTT. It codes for CASSLGPGLETEKLFF.

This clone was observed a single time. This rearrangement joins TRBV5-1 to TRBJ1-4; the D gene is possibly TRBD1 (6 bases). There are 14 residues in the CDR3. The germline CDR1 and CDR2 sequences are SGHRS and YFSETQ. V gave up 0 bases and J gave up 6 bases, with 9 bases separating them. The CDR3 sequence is CASSLVAGDEKLFF. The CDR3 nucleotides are TGCGCCAGCAGCTTGGTGGCAGGGGATGAAAAACTGTTTTTT.

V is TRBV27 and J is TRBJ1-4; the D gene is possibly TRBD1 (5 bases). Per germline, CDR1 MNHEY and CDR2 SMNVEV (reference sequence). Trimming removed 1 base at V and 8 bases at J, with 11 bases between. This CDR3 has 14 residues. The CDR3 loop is CASSLWDGREKLFF. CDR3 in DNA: TGTGCCAGCAGTTTATGGGACGGGAGAGAAAAACTGTTTTTT.

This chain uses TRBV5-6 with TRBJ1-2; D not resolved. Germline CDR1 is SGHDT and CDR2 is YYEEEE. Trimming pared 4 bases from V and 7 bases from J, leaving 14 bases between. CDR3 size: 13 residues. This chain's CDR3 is CASSPMQAPGYTF. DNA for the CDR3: TGTGCCAGCAGCCCGATGCAGGCACCTGGCTACACCTTC.

The CDR3 DNA reads as TGTGCCTGGATCCCAGGGCGCTCTGGAAACACCATATATTTT. Its protein is CAWIPGRSGNTIYF. The V and J genes are TRBV30 and TRBJ1-3; D might be TRBD1 (5 bases). Deletions cut 4 bases from V and 0 bases from J, with 10 bases between. Per germline, CDR1 GTSNPN and CDR2 SVGIG (reference sequence). This CDR3 is 14 amino acids long.

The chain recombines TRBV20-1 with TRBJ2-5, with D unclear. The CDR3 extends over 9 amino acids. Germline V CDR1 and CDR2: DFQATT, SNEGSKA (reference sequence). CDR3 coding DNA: TGCAGAGAACGGGAGACCCAGTACTTC. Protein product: CRERETQYF.

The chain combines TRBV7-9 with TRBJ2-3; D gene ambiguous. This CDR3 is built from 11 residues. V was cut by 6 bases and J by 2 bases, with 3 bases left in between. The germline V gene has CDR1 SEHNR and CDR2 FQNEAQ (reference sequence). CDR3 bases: TGTGCCAGCAGTCTCACAGATACGCAGTATTTT. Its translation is CASSLTDTQYF.

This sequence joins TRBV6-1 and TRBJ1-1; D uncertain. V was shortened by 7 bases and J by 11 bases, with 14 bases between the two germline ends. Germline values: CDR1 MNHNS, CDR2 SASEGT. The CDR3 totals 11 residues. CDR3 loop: CASKGTGRAFF. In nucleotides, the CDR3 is TGTGCCAGCAAAGGAACCGGGAGGGCTTTCTTT.

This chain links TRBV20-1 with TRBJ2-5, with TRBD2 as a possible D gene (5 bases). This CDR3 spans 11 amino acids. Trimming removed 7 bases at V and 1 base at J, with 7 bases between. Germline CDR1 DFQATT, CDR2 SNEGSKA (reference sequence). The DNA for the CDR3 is TGCAGTGGAAGCGGCCAAGAGACCCAGTACTTC. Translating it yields CSGSGQETQYF.